What follows are 7 T cell receptor beta chains derived from one specimen sequenced in a study of T cell responses to AZD1222 COVID-19 vaccine. The method was immunoSEQ multiplex PCR; TCRdb's version includes in-frame clones alone and lacks a portion of them. The data contain approximately 100,000 clones, roughly nine tenths of them seen just once; the ten biggest clones take up roughly a sixth. Sample: peripheral blood, taken on day 0 of AZD1222 vaccination. Receptors were obtained from an adult in good health.

V is TRBV6-5 and J is TRBJ2-7; no reliable D call. V shed 1 base and J shed 2 bases, with 9 bases lying between them. The length of the CDR3 is 14 residues. The germline V gene has CDR1 MNHEY and CDR2 SVGAGI. The CDR3: CASSYLVGAYEQYF. As DNA, the CDR3 is TGTGCCAGCAGTTACTTAGTCGGAGCCTACGAGCAGTACTTC.

V and J are TRBV6-2 or TRBV6-3 and TRBJ2-1, with D perhaps matching TRBD2 (6 bases). Germline CDR1 is MNHEY and CDR2 is SVGEGT. The V end lost 4 bases, the J end lost 4 bases, and 8 bases lay between the germline ends. The CDR3 contains 13 residues. CDR3 bases: TGTGCCAGCAGTTCCCGGGAGTACAATGAGCAGTTCTTC. Protein sequence: CASSSREYNEQFF.

The rearrangement joins TRBV24-1 to TRBJ1-2; 7 bases line up with TRBD1. CDR1 is KGHDR and CDR2 is SFDVKD in the germline V gene. Trimming at V came to 4 bases and at J to 4 bases, leaving 11 bases not matched to a gene. There are 16 residues in the CDR3. CDR3 region: CATSDPPGQSPYGYTF. Written as DNA, the CDR3 is TGTGCCACCAGTGACCCTCCGGGACAGAGCCCCTATGGCTACACCTTC.

The chain links TRBV5-1 to TRBJ1-1; no firm D call. The CDR3 has 15 amino acids. V was pared by 1 base and J by 0 bases, with 10 bases between. Germline values: CDR1 SGHRS, CDR2 YFSETQ. CDR3 protein: CASSLTETLNTEAFF. The CDR3 DNA reads as TGCGCCAGCAGCTTGACAGAAACCTTGAACACTGAAGCTTTCTTT.

This chain uses TRBV2 with TRBJ1-2, with a weak D call TRBD1 (5 bases). The germline V gene encodes CDR1 SNHLY and CDR2 FYNNEI. The CDR3 covers 17 residues. Trimming stripped 2 bases from V and 5 bases from J, with 21 bases between. The CDR3 region is CASSEQSSATDSYGYTF. Here the CDR3 DNA reads TGTGCCAGCAGTGAACAGTCTTCCGCGACAGACAGTTATGGCTACACCTTC.

The rearrangement uses TRBV5-4 and TRBJ2-1; no clear D. In germline, CDR1 is SGHNT, CDR2 YYREEE (reference sequence). The length of the CDR3 is 13 residues. The ends were cut back, 4 bases at V and 4 bases at J, with 9 bases in the middle. CDR3 protein: CASSPSQYNEQFF. The CDR3 region has the DNA TGTGCCAGCAGCCCATCACAGTACAATGAGCAGTTCTTC. Together with reference TRBV5-4 and TRBJ2-1, the CDR3 gives the full variable domain: ETGVTQSPTHLIKTRGQQVTLRCSSQSGHNTVSWYQQALGQGPQFIFQYYREEENGRGNFPPRFSGLQFPNYSSELNVNALELDDSALYLCASSPSQYNEQFFGPGTRLTVL.

V usage is TRBV7-9 and J usage is TRBJ2-2; D ambiguous. V gave up 5 bases and J gave up 7 bases, with 14 bases separating them. Germline CDR1 reads SEHNR; CDR2 reads FQNEAQ (reference sequence). The CDR3 spans 14 residues. The CDR3 nucleotides are TGTGCCAGCAGCCCTGGTAGCAGGTTCGGGGAGCTGTTTTTT. Translated: CASSPGSRFGELFF.